A single sample is the source of the 24 T cell receptor beta chains below, sequenced in a study of spatial heterogeneity in lung cancer. TCRdb passed the 5' RACE reads through MiXCR, listing each CDR3 protein once. The sample yields under 150,000 distinct CDR3 sequences, less than 15% seen once. Time point reported: blood at routine non-recurrence follow-up after resection. Sequencing was performed on whole RNA extracted from tumor and nontumor lung tissue, or from frozen PBMC, and the material was left unsorted. The sequencing used PBMCs, collected at follow-up. The receptors were gathered from a male donor with early-stage non-small cell lung cancer.

Ten or more counts support this clonotype. This chain uses TRBV2 with TRBJ1-2, with TRBD1 matching 7 bases. This CDR3 is 12 amino acids long. With V trimmed by 10 bases and J by 7 bases, 9 bases remained unmatched. Germline V lookup: CDR1 SNHLY, CDR2 FYNNEI. CDR3 residues: CATWGAGGGYTF. CDR3 bases: TGTGCCACCTGGGGGGCAGGGGGTGGCTACACCTTC. The full variable domain, in which reference TRBV2 and TRBJ1-2 provide the parts outside the CDR3, is EPEVTQTPSHQVTQMGQEVILRCVPISNHLYFYWYRQILGQKVEFLVSFYNNEISEKSEIFDDQFSVERPDGSNFTLKIRSTKLEDSAMYFCATWGAGGGYTFGSGTRLTVV.

The sample holds a few counts of this clonotype. The chain uses TRBV7-9 and TRBJ2-3, with a possible D match to TRBD2 (6 bases). The CDR3 spans 16 residues. Germline CDR1 and CDR2: SEHNR and FQNEAQ (reference sequence). Between the trimmed V and J ends, which lost 2 bases and 8 bases, there was a span of 20 bases. The CDR3 sequence is CASSLNGGESFGTQYF. The CDR3 bases are TGTGCCAGCAGCTTAAACGGGGGAGAGTCATTTGGTACGCAGTATTTT.

The genes are TRBV12-3 or TRBV12-4 and TRBJ2-7; D gene unclear. V lost 3 bases to trimming and J lost 2 bases, with 8 bases between them. There are 13 residues in the CDR3. CDR3 residues: CASSFAEPYEQYF. CDR3 bases: TGTGCCAGCAGTTTTGCCGAGCCCTACGAGCAGTACTTC.

This clonotype has more than one count but fewer than ten. The chain recombines TRBV6-5 with TRBJ2-3; TRBD2 is a possible D gene (7 bases). CDR1 and CDR2 (germline): MNHEY, SVGAGI. Trimming removed 5 bases from V and 0 bases from J, with 12 bases in between. The CDR3 spans 15 residues. Here the CDR3 reads CASSGGGLSTDTQYF. CDR3 nucleotides: TGTGCCAGCAGTGGCGGGGGCCTTAGCACAGATACGCAGTATTTT.

The chain uses TRBV18 and TRBJ2-5; D is unclear. The CDR3 has 13 residues. Germline values: CDR1 KGHSH, CDR2 LQKENI. Between the trimmed V and J ends, which lost 10 bases and 4 bases, there was a span of 16 bases. The CDR3 protein is CATQGSSIETQYF. CDR3 in DNA: TGTGCCACCCAAGGCTCAAGCATAGAGACCCAGTACTTC.

This clonotype has ten or more counts. The V and J genes are TRBV12-3 or TRBV12-4 and TRBJ2-5; 10 nucleotides agree with TRBD1. The V segment lost 4 bases and the J segment 6 bases; nucleotides outside the gene matches: 8. CDR3 length: 15 amino acids. CDR3 region: CASSSGQGEGKTQYF. CDR3 nucleotides: TGTGCCAGCAGTTCCGGACAGGGGGAAGGGAAGACCCAGTACTTC.

V usage is TRBV7-9 and J usage is TRBJ2-7, with 11 positions matching TRBD1. The ends lost 6 bases at V and 4 bases at J; junction bases unmatched: 11. The CDR3 loop spans 16 amino acids. The V gene's germline CDR1 is SEHNR and CDR2 FQNEAQ (reference sequence). The CDR3 region is CASSSGSGQGAYEQYF. The CDR3, as DNA: TGTGCCAGCAGTTCGGGGAGCGGACAGGGGGCGTACGAGCAGTACTTC.

The gene calls are TRBV5-1 and TRBJ2-3, with unresolved D. Germline lookup yields CDR1 SGHRS and CDR2 YFSETQ. CDR3 length equals 13 residues. Deletions cut 5 bases from V and 6 bases from J, with 13 bases between. The CDR3 coding sequence is TGCGCCAGCAGTAACGCTTATCTGGATACGCAGTATTTT. Encoded protein: CASSNAYLDTQYF. Together with reference TRBV5-1 and TRBJ2-3, the CDR3 gives the full variable domain: KAGVTQTPRYLIKTRGQQVTLSCSPISGHRSVSWYQQTPGQGLQFLFEYFSETQRNKGNFPGRFSGRQFSNSRSEMNVSTLELGDSALYLCASSNAYLDTQYFGPGTRLTVL.

This clonotype was counted ten times or more. The chain has TRBV11-1 and TRBJ2-3; D may be TRBD2 (5 bases). The CDR3 has 17 amino acids. V was cut by 2 bases and J by 3 bases, with 18 bases left in between. Germline assignment: CDR1 SGHAT and CDR2 FQDESV (reference sequence). The CDR3 DNA follows: TGTGCCAGCAGCTTACATCAAACGCGGGTATTGACAGATACGCAGTATTTT. Protein: CASSLHQTRVLTDTQYF.

This clonotype appeared many times. The chain combines TRBV6-5 with TRBJ2-5; 7 bases are a match to TRBD1. CDR3 length equals 15 residues. The V and J ends lost 10 bases and 2 bases, in that order; junction bases with no gene match: 13. Germline CDR1 reads MNHEY; CDR2 reads SVGAGI. The CDR3 protein is CATKSLTGPQETQYF. As DNA, the CDR3 is TGTGCCACCAAAAGCTTGACAGGGCCGCAAGAGACCCAGTACTTC.

In its sample, this clonotype was seen a few times. This chain links TRBV10-2 with TRBJ2-2; TRBD1 might be the D (6 bases). This CDR3 comprises 17 residues. Deletions cut 0 bases from V and 0 bases from J, with 11 bases between. In germline, CDR1 is WSHSY, CDR2 SAAADI. The CDR3 protein is CASSESVTGSNTGELFF. The DNA of the CDR3 is TGCGCCAGCAGTGAGTCGGTGACAGGTTCGAACACCGGGGAGCTGTTTTTT.

In its sample, this clonotype was seen a few times. The chain uses TRBV6-2 or TRBV6-3 and TRBJ1-5; a weak D match, TRBD1 (6 bases). The germline V gene has CDR1 MNHEY and CDR2 SVGEGT. The V end lost 0 bases, the J end lost 0 bases, and 21 bases lay between the germline ends. This CDR3 spans 20 amino acids. The CDR3 bases are TGTGCCAGCAGTTACTCAGCGGCGACAGGTCTTATCTATAGCAATCAGCCCCAGCATTTT. This gives the protein CASSYSAATGLIYSNQPQHF.

This chain uses TRBV7-9 with TRBJ2-3; D ambiguous. Trimming cost V 0 bases and J 1 base, with 5 bases left between them. Germline-derived CDR1 and CDR2 are SEHNR and FQNEAQ (reference sequence). This CDR3 is 14 amino acids long. CDR3 nucleotides: TGTGCCAGCAGCTTAGCGAAAGGCACAGATACGCAGTATTTT. Its translation is CASSLAKGTDTQYF. Supplemented by reference TRBV7-9 and TRBJ2-3, the full variable domain reads DTGVSQNPRHKITKRGQNVTFRCDPISEHNRLYWYRQTLGQGPEFLTYFQNEAQLEKSRLLSDRFSAERPKGSFSTLEIQRTEQGDSAMYLCASSLAKGTDTQYFGPGTRLTVL.

This clonotype was recorded many times. V usage is TRBV7-9 and J usage is TRBJ1-1; the D is unclear. CDR3 size: 13 residues. V lost 4 bases and J lost 2, with 8 bases in between. The germline gives CDR1 SEHNR, CDR2 FQNEAQ (reference sequence). The CDR3 spells CASSSRENTEAFF. The CDR3 DNA reads TGTGCCAGCAGCTCCCGTGAAAACACTGAAGCTTTCTTT. The variable domain in full, completed from reference TRBV7-9 and TRBJ1-1, reads DTGVSQNPRHKITKRGQNVTFRCDPISEHNRLYWYRQTLGQGPEFLTYFQNEAQLEKSRLLSDRFSAERPKGSFSTLEIQRTEQGDSAMYLCASSSRENTEAFFGQGTRLTVV.

This clonotype was seen repeatedly, ten times or more. At one boundary the junction diverges from the germline segment, which might be a read error. The rearrangement joins TRBV3-1 to TRBJ1-4; 7 nucleotides align to TRBD1. Looked up from germline, CDR1 is LGHDT and CDR2 is YNNKEL (reference sequence). The CDR3 totals 11 residues. CDR3 DNA: TGTGCCAGCAGACAGACAGGGAATGTGATTTTT. Its translation: CASRQTGNVIF.

This clonotype was counted a single time. The V gene is TRBV28, the J gene TRBJ1-5; 8 bases are a match to TRBD1. V was clipped by 3 bases and J by 2 bases; unmatched bases: 6. The CDR3 has 16 amino acids. CDR1 is MDHEN and CDR2 is SYDVKM in the germline V gene. In nucleotides, the CDR3 is TGTGCCAGCAGTTTTCGACAGGGGTTGCGCAATCAGCCCCAGCATTTT. Amino acids: CASSFRQGLRNQPQHF.

This rearrangement joins TRBV7-2 to TRBJ1-6; D is unclear. Deletions cut 3 bases from V and 2 bases from J, with 2 bases between. This CDR3 comprises 13 residues. Germline CDR1 and CDR2: SGHTA and FQGNSA. The CDR3 reads CASSLTYNSPLHF. In DNA form, the CDR3 reads TGTGCCAGCAGCTTGACCTATAATTCACCCCTCCACTTT. The full variable domain, rest sourced from reference TRBV7-2 and TRBJ1-6, is GAGVSQSPSNKVTEKGKDVELRCDPISGHTALYWYRQSLGQGLEFLIYFQGNSAPDKSGLPSDRFSAERTGGSVSTLTIQRTQQEDSAVYLCASSLTYNSPLHFGNGTRLTVT.

The V and J genes are TRBV30 and TRBJ1-3, with D possibly being TRBD1 (6 bases). CDR1 GTSNPN and CDR2 SVGIG come from the germline V gene (reference sequence). The length of the CDR3 is 13 residues. V gave up 2 bases and J gave up 4 bases, with 9 bases separating them. This CDR3 is CAWSTGLGNTIYF. The DNA for the CDR3 is TGTGCCTGGAGTACAGGGTTAGGAAACACCATATATTTT. Using reference TRBV30 and TRBJ1-3 for the parts outside the CDR3, the full variable domain is SQTIHQWPATLVQPVGSPLSLECTVEGTSNPNLYWYRQAAGRGLQLLFYSVGIGQISSEVPQNLSASRPQDRQFILSSKKLLLSDSGFYLCAWSTGLGNTIYFGEGSWLTVV.

The CDR3 protein is CASSPGTVSNQPQHF. The CDR3 DNA follows: TGTGCCAGCAGCCCGGGGACAGTAAGCAATCAGCCCCAGCATTTT. V and J are TRBV7-2 and TRBJ1-5, with TRBD1 identical over 7 bases. CDR1 SGHTA and CDR2 FQGNSA come from the germline V gene. The J segment lost 1 base and the V segment lost 5 bases, leaving 5 bases of the junction unmatched. The CDR3 has 15 amino acids.

The chain links TRBV24-1 to TRBJ2-3, with a possible D match to TRBD1 (5 bases). The CDR3 runs to 15 residues. In germline, CDR1 is KGHDR, CDR2 SFDVKD. Between the trimmed V and J ends, which lost 3 bases and 3 bases, there was a span of 12 bases. CDR3 nucleotides: TGTGCCACCAGTGATACCTCTTACAGGACAGATACGCAGTATTTT. Translation gives CATSDTSYRTDTQYF.

This clonotype is a singleton in its sample. The J gene is TRBJ2-2, the V gene TRBV6-5; no clear D. This CDR3 comprises 12 residues. Germline V gene sequence: CDR1 MNHEY, CDR2 SVGAGI. The V and J ends lost 0 bases and 7 bases respectively, with 3 bases between them. The CDR3 loop is CASSYSFGELFF. The CDR3 nucleotides are TGTGCCAGCAGTTACTCTTTCGGGGAGCTGTTTTTT.

V is TRBV4-1 and J is TRBJ2-2; 7 nucleotides line up with TRBD1. Per germline, CDR1 MGHRA and CDR2 YSYEKL. The CDR3 has 16 amino acids. V lost 3 bases, J lost 7 bases, and 11 bases stayed unmatched. The CDR3 sequence is CASSQETGPFFGELFF. Written as DNA, the CDR3 is TGCGCCAGCAGCCAGGAGACAGGGCCCTTCTTCGGGGAGCTGTTTTTT.

The chain couples TRBV7-2 to TRBJ1-5, with D unresolved. This CDR3 region has 14 residues. Germline V lookup: CDR1 SGHTA, CDR2 FQGNSA. Trimming shortened V by 5 bases and J by 11 bases, and 19 bases separated the two germline ends. The CDR3 DNA is TGTGCCAGCAGCCAGAGCGGCGAGCTCTTGGCCCAGCATTTT. Its protein is CASSQSGELLAQHF.

The chain couples TRBV28 to TRBJ2-7, with D possibly TRBD1 on 6 matching bases. With 8 bases removed from V and 3 bases from J, the gap between germline ends came to 20 bases. This CDR3 is built from 15 residues. Germline-derived CDR1 and CDR2 are MDHEN and SYDVKM. CDR3: CASPIRRDTIYEQYF. The CDR3 bases are TGTGCCAGCCCCATTCGTCGGGACACGATCTACGAGCAGTACTTC.